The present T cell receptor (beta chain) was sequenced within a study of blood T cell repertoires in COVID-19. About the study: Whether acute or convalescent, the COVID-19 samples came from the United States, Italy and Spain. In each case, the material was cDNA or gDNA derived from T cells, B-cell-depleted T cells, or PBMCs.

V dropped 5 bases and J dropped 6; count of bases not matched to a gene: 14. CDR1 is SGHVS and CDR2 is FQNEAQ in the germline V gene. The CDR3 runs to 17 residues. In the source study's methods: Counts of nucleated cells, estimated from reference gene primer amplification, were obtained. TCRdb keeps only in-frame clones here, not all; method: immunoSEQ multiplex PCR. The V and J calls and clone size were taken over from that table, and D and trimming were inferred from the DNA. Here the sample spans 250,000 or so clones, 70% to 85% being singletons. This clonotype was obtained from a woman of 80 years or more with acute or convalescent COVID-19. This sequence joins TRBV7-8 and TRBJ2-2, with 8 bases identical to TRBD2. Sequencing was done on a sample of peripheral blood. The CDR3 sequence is CASSPRAAGGTPGELFF. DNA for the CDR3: TGTGCCAGCAGCCCCCGAGCGGCGGGAGGTACCCCCGGGGAGCTGTTTTTT.